The clone carrying this T cell receptor beta chain occurred once. This sample was included in a study of low-dose radiotherapy and immunotherapy resistance in tumors. Study details: From cycle 1 day 1, patients took oral aspirin 300 mg every day for four cycles.

Trimming stripped 1 base from V and 4 bases from J, with 28 bases between. Germline CDR1 reads SNHLY; CDR2 reads FYNNEI. The CDR3 sequence is 20 residues long. cDNA synthesis used a TRAV/TRBV-specific primer set for both chains. TCRs were amplified for 15 to 25 PCR cycles with a constant-region primer and V-primer adapter. Each CDR3 protein gets one entry after TCRdb re-called the reads with MiXCR. The sample has about 100,000 distinct CDR3 sequences, around 20% seen once. Indicated time point: after trial treatment. Stated treatment: LDRT plus nivolumab, ipilimumab, low-dose cyclophosphamide and aspirin (RACIN trial).

The chain uses TRBV2 and TRBJ2-5; the D is unclear. This receptor was obtained from a male donor with prostate cancer. This sample comprised PBMCs, obtained after low-dose radiotherapy plus immunotherapy. CDR3 sequence reads: CASSEVLRAIKGLKGETQYF. As DNA, the CDR3 is TGTGCCAGCAGTGAAGTTCTCCGGGCTATCAAAGGCCTAAAGGGAGAGACCCAGTACTTC.